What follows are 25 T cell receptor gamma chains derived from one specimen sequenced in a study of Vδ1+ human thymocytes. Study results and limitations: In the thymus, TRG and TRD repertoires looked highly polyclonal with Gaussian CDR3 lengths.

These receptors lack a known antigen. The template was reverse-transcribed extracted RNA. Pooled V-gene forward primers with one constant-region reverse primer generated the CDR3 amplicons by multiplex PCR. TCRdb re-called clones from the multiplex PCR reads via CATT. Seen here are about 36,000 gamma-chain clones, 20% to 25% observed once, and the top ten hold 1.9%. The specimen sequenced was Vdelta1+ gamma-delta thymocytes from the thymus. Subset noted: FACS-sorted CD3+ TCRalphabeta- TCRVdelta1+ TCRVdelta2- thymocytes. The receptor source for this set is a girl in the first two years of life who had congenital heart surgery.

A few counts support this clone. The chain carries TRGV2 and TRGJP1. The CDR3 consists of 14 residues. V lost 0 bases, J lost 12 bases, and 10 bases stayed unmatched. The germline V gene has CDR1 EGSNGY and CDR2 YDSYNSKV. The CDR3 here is CATWDGRDRGFKIF. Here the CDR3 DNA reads TGTGCCACCTGGGACGGGCGAGACCGGGGGTTCAAGATATTT.

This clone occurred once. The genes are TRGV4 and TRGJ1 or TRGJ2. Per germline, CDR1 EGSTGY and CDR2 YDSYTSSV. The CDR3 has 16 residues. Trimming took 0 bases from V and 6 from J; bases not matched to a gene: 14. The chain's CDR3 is CATWDGNSHRSYKKLF. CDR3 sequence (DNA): TGTGCCACCTGGGATGGGAACTCACATAGGAGTTATAAGAAACTCTTT.

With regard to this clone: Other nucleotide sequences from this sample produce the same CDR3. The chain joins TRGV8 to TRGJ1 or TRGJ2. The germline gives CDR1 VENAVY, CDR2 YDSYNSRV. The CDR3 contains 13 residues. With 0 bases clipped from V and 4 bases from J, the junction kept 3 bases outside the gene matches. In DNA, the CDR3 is TGTGCCACCTGGGATAGGTGCTATTATAAGAAACTCTTT. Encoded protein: CATWDRCYYKKLF.

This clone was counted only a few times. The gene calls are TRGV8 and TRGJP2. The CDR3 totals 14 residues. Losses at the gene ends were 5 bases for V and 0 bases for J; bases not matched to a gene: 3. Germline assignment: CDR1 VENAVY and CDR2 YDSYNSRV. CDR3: CATWVHSSDWIKTF. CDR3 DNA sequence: TGTGCCACCTGGGTTCATAGTAGTGATTGGATCAAGACGTTT.

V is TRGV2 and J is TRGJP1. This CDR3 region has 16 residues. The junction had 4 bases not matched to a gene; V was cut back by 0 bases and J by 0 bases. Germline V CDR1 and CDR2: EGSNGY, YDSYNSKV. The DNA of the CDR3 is TGTGCCACCTGGGACGGGAGGTATACCACTGGTTGGTTCAAGATATTT. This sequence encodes CATWDGRYTTGWFKIF.

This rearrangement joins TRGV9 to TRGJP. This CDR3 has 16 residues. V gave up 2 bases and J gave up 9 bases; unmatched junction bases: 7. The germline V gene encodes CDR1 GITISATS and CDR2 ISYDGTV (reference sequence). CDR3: CALWEGKALGKKIKVF. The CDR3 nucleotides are TGTGCCTTGTGGGAGGGCAAGGCGTTGGGCAAAAAAATCAAGGTATTT.

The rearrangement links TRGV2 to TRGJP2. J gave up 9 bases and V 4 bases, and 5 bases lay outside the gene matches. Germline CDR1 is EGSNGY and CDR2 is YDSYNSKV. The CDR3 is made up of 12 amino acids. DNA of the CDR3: TGTGCCACCTGGGATCGCAATTGGATCAAGACGTTT. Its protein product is CATWDRNWIKTF.

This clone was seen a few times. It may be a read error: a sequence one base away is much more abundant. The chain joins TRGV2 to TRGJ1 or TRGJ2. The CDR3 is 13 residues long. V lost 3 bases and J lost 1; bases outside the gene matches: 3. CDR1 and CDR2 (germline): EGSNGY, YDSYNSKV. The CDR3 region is CATWDRNYYKKLF. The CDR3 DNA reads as TGTGCCACCTGGGACCGAAATTATTATAAGAAACTCTTT.

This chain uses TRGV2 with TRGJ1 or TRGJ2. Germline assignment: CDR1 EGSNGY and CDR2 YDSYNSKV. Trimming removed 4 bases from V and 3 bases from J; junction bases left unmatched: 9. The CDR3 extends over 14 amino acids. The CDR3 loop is CATWERPFYYKKLF. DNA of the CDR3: TGTGCCACCTGGGAACGTCCCTTTTATTATAAGAAACTCTTT.

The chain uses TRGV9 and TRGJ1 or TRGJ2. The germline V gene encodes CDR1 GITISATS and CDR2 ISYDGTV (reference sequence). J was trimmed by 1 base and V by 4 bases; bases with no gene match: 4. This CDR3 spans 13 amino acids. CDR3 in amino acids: CALWDFNYYKKLF. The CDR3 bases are TGTGCCTTGTGGGACTTTAATTATTATAAGAAACTCTTT.

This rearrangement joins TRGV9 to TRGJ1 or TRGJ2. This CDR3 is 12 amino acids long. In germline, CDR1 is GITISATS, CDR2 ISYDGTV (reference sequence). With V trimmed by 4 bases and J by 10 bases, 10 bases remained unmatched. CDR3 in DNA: TGTGCCTTGTGGGAACAAAGTGAAAAGAAACTCTTT. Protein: CALWEQSEKKLF.

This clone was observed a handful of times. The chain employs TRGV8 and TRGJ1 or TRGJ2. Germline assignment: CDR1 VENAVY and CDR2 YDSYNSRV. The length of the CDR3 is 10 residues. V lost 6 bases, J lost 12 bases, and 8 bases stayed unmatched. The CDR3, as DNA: TGTGCCACCTGGACCCAGTGGAAACTCTTT. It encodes CATWTQWKLF.

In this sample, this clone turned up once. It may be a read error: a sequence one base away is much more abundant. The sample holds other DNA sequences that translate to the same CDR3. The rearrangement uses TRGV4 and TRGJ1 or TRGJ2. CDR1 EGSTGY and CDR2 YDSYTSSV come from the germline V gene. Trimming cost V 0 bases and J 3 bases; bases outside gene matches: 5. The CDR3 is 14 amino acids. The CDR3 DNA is TGTGCCACCTGGGATGGGCCGAGTTATTATAAGAAACTCTTT. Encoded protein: CATWDGPSYYKKLF.

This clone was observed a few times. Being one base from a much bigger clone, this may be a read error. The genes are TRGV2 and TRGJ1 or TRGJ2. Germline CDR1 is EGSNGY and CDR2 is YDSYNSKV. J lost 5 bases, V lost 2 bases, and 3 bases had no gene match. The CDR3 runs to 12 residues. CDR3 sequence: CATWDDHYKKLF. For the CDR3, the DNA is TGTGCCACCTGGGACGATCATTATAAGAAACTCTTT.

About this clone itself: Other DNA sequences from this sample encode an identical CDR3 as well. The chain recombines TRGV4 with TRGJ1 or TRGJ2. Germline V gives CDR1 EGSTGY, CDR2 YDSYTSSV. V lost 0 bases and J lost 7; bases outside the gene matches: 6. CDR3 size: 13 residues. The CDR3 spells CATWDGPRYKKLF. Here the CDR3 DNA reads TGTGCCACCTGGGATGGGCCTAGGTATAAGAAACTCTTT.

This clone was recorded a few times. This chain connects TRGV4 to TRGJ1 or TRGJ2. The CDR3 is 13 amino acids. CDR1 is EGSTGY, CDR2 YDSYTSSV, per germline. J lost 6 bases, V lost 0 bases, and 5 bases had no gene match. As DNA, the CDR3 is TGTGCCACCTGGGATGGGTTTAGTTATAAGAAACTCTTT. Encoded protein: CATWDGFSYKKLF.

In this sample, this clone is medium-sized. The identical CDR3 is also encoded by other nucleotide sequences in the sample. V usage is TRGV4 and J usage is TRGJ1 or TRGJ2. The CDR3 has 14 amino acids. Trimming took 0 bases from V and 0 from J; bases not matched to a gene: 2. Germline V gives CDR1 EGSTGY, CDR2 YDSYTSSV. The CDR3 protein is CATWDGSNYYKKLF. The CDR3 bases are TGTGCCACCTGGGATGGGTCGAATTATTATAAGAAACTCTTT.

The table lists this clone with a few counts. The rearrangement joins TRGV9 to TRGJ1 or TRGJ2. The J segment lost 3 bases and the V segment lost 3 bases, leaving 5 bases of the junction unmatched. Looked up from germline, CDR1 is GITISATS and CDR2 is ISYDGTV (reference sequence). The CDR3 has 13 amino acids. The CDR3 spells CALWEILYYKKLF. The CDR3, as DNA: TGTGCCTTGTGGGAGATCCTTTATTATAAGAAACTCTTT.

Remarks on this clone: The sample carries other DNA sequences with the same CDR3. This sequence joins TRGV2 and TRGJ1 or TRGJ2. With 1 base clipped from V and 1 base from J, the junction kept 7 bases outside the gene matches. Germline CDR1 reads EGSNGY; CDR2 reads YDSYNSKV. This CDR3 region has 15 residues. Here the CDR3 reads CATWDGSSNYYKKLF. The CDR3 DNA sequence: TGTGCCACCTGGGACGGCTCCTCTAATTATTATAAGAAACTCTTT.

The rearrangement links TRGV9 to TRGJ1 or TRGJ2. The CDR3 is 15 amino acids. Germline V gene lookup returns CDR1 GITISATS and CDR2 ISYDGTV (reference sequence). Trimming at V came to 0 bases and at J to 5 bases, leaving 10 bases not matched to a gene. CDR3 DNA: TGTGCCTTGTGGGAGGTGCAACGTTCCGATTATAAGAAACTCTTT. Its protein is CALWEVQRSDYKKLF.

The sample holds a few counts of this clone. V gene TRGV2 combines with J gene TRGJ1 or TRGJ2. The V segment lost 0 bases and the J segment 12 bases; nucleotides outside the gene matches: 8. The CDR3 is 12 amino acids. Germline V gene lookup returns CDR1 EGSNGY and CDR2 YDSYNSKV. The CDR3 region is CATWDGPGGKLF. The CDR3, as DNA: TGTGCCACCTGGGACGGGCCCGGGGGGAAACTCTTT.

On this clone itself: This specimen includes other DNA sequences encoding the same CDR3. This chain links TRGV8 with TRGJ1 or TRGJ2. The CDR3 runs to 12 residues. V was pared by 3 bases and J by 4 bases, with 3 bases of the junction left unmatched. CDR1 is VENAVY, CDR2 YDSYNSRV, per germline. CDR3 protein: CATWDLYYKKLF. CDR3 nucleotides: TGTGCCACCTGGGATCTCTATTATAAGAAACTCTTT.

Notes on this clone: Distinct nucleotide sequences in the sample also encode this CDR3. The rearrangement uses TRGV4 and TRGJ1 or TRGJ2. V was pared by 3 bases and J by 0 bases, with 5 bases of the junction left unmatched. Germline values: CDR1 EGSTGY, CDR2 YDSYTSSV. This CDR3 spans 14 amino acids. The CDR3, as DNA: TGTGCCACCTGGGATCCCTTGAATTATTATAAGAAACTCTTT. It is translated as CATWDPLNYYKKLF.

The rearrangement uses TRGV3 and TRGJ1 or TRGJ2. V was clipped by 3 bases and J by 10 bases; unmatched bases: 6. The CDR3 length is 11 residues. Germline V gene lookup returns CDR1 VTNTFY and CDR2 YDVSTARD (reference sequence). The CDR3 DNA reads TGTGCCACCTGGGACCTCAAGAAGAAACTCTTT. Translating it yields CATWDLKKKLF.

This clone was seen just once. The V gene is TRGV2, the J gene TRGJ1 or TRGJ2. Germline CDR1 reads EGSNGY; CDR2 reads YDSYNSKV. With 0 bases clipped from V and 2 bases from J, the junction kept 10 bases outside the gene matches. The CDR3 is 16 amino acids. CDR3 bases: TGTGCCACCTGGGACGGGCGGTTGGGACATTATTATAAGAAACTCTTT. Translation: CATWDGRLGHYYKKLF.